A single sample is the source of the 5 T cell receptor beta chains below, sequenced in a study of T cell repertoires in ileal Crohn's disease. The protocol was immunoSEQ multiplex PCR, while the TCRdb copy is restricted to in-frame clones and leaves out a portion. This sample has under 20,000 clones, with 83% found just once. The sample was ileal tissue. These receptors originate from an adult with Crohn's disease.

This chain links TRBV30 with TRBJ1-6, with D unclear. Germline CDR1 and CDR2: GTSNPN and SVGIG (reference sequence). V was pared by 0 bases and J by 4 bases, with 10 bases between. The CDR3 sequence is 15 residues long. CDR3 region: CAWSVPGFYNSPLHF. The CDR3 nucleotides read TGTGCCTGGAGTGTACCAGGATTTTATAATTCACCCCTCCACTTT.

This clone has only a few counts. CDR3 bases: TGTGCCAGTAGTATTCTAGCGGGGATCAACAATGAGCAGTTCTTC. Its translation is CASSILAGINNEQFF. The rearrangement joins TRBV19 to TRBJ2-1, with 9 bases that match TRBD2. Per germline, CDR1 LNHDA and CDR2 SQIVND (reference sequence). After removal of 3 bases from V and 5 bases from J, the junction contained 5 bases not matched to a gene. The CDR3 runs 15 residues.

The CDR3 protein is CASSVTRPYEQYF. The CDR3 DNA sequence: TGTGCCAGCAGTGTGACGCGGCCTTACGAGCAGTACTTC. The V call is TRBV2, the J call TRBJ2-7; unclear D gene. CDR1 SNHLY and CDR2 FYNNEI come from the germline V gene. The CDR3 totals 13 residues. V gave up 4 bases and J gave up 4 bases, with 11 bases separating them. The variable domain in full, completed from reference TRBV2 and TRBJ2-7, reads EPEVTQTPSHQVTQMGQEVILRCVPISNHLYFYWYRQILGQKVEFLVSFYNNEISEKSEIFDDQFSVERPDGSNFTLKIRSTKLEDSAMYFCASSVTRPYEQYFGPGTRLTVT.

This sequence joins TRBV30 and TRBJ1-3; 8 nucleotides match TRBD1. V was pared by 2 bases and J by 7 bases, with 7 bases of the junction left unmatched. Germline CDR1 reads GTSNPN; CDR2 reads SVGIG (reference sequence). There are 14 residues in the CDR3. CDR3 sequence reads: CAWSRPGGANTIYF. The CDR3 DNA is TGTGCCTGGAGTCGCCCAGGGGGCGCGAACACCATATATTTT.

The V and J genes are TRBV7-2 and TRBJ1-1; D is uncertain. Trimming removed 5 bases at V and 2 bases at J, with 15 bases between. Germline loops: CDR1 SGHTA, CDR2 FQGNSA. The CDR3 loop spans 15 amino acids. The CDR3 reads CASSHLGSSNTEAFF. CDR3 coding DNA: TGTGCCAGCAGCCACCTGGGGAGCTCAAACACTGAAGCTTTCTTT.